This T cell receptor (beta chain) was obtained from a study of a mutant IDH1 vaccine in newly diagnosed glioma. Study background: In some groups vaccination began 4-6 weeks post-radiotherapy; others received it with temozolomide.

This sample's time point: week 11, during vaccination. Topical imiquimod accompanied each vaccine dose, which consisted of 300 ug of mutant IDH1 20-mer peptide. Newly diagnosed WHO grade 3 or 4 IDH1-mutant, ATRX-lost astrocytomas were identified in the donors. This CDR3 is built from 16 residues. V was shortened by 4 bases and J by 6 bases, with 22 bases between the two germline ends. Germline V gene sequence: CDR1 MGHRA, CDR2 YSYEKL. Whole-study findings and limits: Top-clonotype changes in peripheral T cells seemed unrelated to pseudoprogression.

A remark on this clone: Its antigen remains unknown.

Sequencing used immunoSEQ multiplex PCR; TCRdb keeps in-frame clones, though not all of them. The sample consists of about 62,000 clones, approximately 89% of them appearing once. The sample consisted of PBMCs, taken from a glioma patient whose treatment included an IDH1 peptide vaccine. The receptor's source is a man in his forties with glioma. The V and J genes are TRBV4-1 and TRBJ2-7; D may be TRBD1 (6 bases). Written as DNA, the CDR3 is TGCGCCAGCAGCCCCTCTTACGGGGACATGCCTCTCGAGCAGTACTTC. It encodes CASSPSYGDMPLEQYF.